The TCR beta chain described here comes from a study of cytomegalovirus exposure and HLA in healthy donors. This clone was picked up a small number of times. Its antigen is undetermined. Study-level results: One later analysis reportedly identified an Asian-associated ancestry cluster that showed fewer N-insertions than the approximately 700-donor mean. The investigators catalogued 150 to 200 TCR beta chains as cytomegalovirus-associated.

The PCR was carried out with 60 Vbeta primers and 13 Jbeta primers. Generated by immunoSEQ multiplex PCR, the TCRdb table keeps only in-frame clones and is missing some. The sample shows about 67,000 clones, around 67% of them seen only once. The sample was PBMCs. This clonotype originated in a woman aged 25-40 years in good health and CMV-seronegative.

The CDR3 DNA is TGTGCCAGCAGTTCCCCGGGACTTATATCAGCTAACTATGGCTACACCTTC. It translates to CASSSPGLISANYGYTF. This chain joins TRBV28 and TRBJ1-2; a weak D match, TRBD1 (5 bases). CDR1 is MDHEN and CDR2 is SYDVKM in the germline V gene. The CDR3 is made up of 17 amino acids. Between the trimmed V and J ends, which lost 4 bases and 0 bases, there was a span of 18 bases.